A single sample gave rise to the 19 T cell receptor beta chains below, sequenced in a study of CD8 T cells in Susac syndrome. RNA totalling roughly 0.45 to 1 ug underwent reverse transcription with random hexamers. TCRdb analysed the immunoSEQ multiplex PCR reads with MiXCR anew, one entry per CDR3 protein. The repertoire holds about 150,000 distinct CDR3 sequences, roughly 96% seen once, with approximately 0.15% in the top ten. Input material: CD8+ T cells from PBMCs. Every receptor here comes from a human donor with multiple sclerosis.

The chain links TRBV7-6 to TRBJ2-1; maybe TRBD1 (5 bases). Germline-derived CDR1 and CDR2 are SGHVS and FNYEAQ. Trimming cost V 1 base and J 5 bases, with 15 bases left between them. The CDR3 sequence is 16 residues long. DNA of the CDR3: TGTGCCAGCAGCTTAGTGGGGCCCGCCGGTGACAATGAGCAGTTCTTC. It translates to CASSLVGPAGDNEQFF. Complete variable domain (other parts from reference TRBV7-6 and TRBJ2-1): GAGVSQSPRYKVTKRGQDVALRCDPISGHVSLYWYRQALGQGPEFLTYFNYEAQQDKSGLPNDRFSAERPEGSISTLTIQRTEQRDSAMYRCASSLVGPAGDNEQFFGPGTRLTVL.

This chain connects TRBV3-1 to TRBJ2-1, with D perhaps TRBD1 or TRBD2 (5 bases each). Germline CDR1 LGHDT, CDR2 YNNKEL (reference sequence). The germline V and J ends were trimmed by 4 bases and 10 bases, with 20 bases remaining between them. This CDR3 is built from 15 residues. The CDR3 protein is CASSRTGTPSEEQFF. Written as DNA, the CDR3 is TGTGCCAGCAGCCGCACCGGGACGCCATCGGAAGAGCAGTTCTTC.

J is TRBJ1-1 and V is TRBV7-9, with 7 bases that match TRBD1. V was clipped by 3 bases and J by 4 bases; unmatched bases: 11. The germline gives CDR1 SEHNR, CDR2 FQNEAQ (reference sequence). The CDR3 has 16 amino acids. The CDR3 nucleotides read TGTGCCAGCAGCTTGATGCCGACAGGGAGGATCACTGAAGCTTTCTTT. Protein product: CASSLMPTGRITEAFF.

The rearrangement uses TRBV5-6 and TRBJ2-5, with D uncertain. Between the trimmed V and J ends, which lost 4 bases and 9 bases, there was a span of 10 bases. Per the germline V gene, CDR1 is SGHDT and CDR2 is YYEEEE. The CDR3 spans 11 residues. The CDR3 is CASSLNRAQYF. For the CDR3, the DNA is TGTGCCAGCAGCCTGAATCGGGCCCAGTACTTC.

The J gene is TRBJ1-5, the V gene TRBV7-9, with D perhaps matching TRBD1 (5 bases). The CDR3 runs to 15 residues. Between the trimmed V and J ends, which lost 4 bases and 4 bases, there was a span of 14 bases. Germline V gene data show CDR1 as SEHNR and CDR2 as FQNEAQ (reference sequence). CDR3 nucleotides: TGTGCCAGCAGCTCCTCCGGGACCCCTAATCAGCCCCAGCATTTT. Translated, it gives CASSSSGTPNQPQHF.

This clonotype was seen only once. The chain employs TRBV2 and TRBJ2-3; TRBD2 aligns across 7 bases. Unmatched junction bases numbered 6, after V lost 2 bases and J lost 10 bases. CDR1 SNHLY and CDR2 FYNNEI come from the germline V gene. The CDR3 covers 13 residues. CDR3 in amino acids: CASSESGGSAQYF. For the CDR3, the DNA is TGTGCCAGCAGTGAATCGGGGGGATCGGCGCAGTATTTT.

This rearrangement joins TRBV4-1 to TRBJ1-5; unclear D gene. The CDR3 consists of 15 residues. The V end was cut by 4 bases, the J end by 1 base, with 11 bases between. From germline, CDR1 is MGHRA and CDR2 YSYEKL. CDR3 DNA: TGCGCCAGCAGCCCCAACCAACAGAGCAATCAGCCCCAGCATTTT. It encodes CASSPNQQSNQPQHF.

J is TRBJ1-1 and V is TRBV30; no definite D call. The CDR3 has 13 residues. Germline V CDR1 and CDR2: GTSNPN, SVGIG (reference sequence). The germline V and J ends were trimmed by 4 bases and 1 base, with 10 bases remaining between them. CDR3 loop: CAWTHNGNTEAFF. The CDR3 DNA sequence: TGTGCCTGGACCCATAACGGGAACACTGAAGCTTTCTTT.

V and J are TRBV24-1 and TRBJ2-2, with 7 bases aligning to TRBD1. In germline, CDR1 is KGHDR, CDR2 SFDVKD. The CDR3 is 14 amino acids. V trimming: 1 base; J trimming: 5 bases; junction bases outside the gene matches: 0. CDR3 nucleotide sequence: TGTGCCACCAGTGATTTACAGGGGACCGGGGAGCTGTTTTTT. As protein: CATSDLQGTGELFF.

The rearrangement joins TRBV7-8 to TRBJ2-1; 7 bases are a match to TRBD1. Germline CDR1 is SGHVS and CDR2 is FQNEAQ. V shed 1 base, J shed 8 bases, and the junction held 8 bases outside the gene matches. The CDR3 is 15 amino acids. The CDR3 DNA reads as TGTGCCAGCAGCTTAGAAATAGGGGGCTTGGATGAGCAGTTCTTC. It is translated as CASSLEIGGLDEQFF.

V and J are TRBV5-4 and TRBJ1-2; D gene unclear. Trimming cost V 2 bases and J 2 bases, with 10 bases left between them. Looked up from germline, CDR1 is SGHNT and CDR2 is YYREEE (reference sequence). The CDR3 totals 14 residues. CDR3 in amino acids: CASSFDNFNYGYTF. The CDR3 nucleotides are TGTGCCAGCAGCTTCGACAACTTCAACTATGGCTACACCTTC.

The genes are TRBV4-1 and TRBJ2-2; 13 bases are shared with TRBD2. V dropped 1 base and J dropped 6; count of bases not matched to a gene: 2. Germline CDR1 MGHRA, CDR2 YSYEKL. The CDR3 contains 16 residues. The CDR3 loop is CASSQGLAGGAGELFF. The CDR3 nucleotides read TGCGCCAGCAGCCAAGGACTAGCGGGAGGAGCCGGGGAGCTGTTTTTT.

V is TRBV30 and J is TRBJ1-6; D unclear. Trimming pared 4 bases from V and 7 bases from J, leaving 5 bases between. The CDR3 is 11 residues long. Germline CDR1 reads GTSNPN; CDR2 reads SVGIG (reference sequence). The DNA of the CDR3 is TGTGCCTGGATGGAAAATTCACCCCTCCACTTT. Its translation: CAWMENSPLHF. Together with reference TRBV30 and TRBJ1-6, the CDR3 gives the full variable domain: SQTIHQWPATLVQPVGSPLSLECTVEGTSNPNLYWYRQAAGRGLQLLFYSVGIGQISSEVPQNLSASRPQDRQFILSSKKLLLSDSGFYLCAWMENSPLHFGNGTRLTVT.

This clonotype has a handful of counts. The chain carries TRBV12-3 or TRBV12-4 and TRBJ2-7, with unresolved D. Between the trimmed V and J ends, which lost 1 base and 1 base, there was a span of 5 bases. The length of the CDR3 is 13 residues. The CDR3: CASSLGQSYEQYV. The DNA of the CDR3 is TGTGCCAGCAGTTTAGGTCAGTCCTACGAGCAGTACGTC.

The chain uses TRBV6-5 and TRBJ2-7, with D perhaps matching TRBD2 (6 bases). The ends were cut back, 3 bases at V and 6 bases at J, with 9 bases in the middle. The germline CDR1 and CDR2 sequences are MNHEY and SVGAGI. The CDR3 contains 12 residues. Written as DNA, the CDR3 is TGTGCCAGCAGTTATGCGGGATCCGAGCAGTACTTC. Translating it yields CASSYAGSEQYF.

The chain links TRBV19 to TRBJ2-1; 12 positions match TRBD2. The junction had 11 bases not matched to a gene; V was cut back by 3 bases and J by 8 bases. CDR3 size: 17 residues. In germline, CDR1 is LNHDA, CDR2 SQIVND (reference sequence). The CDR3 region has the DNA TGTGCCAGTAGTATTCGACTAGCGGGGGAGTTAGTGGATGAGCAGTTCTTC. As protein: CASSIRLAGELVDEQFF.

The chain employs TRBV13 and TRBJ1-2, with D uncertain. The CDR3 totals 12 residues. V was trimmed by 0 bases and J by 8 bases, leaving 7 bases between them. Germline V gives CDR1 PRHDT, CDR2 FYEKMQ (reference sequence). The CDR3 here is CASSLGWNGYTF. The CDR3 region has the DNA TGTGCCAGCAGCTTAGGTTGGAACGGCTACACCTTC.

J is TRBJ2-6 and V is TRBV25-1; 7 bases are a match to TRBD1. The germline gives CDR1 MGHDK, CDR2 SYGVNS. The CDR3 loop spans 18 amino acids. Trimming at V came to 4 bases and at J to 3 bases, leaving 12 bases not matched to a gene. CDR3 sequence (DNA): TGTGCCAGCAGTGCGAGGGGGCCTGGTTTAGATGGGGCCAACGTCCTGACTTTC. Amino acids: CASSARGPGLDGANVLTF.

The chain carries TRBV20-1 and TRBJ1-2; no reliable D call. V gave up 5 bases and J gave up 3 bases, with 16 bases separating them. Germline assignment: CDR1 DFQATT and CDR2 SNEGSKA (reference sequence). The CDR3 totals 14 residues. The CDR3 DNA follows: TGCAGTGCTCCGAGGCACCCGGTGGACTATGGCTACACCTTC. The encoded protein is CSAPRHPVDYGYTF.